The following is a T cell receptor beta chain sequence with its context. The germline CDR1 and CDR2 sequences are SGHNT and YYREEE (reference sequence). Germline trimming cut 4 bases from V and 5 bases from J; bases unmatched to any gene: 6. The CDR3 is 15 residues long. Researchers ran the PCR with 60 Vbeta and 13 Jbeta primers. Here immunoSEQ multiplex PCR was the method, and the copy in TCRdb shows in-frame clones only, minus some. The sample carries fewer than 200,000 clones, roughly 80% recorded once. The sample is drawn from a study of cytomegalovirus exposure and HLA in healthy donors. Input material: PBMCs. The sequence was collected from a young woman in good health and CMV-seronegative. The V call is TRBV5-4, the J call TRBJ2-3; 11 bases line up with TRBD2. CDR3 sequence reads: CASSDSGRGGDTQYF. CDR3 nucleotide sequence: TGTGCCAGCAGCGATAGCGGGAGGGGAGGAGATACGCAGTATTTT.